Shown below are 9 T cell receptor beta chains from a single sample sequenced in a study of T-cell memory formation after mild COVID-19 (dated by TCRdb to about 2021). Receptors were amplified or captured by 5' RACE. Sequencer: Illumina NovaSeq 6000. TCRdb reprocessed the public reads (quality trimming at Q25 with fastp, clone calling with MiXCR) and kept in-frame beta chains. Every distinct CDR3 protein forms one entry, paired with its most common genes and DNA. The sample table lists about 200,000 distinct CDR3 sequences, around 8.8% of them with a count of one. The ten most abundant clones make up roughly 4% of the sample. Sequenced input: PBMCs or a T cell subset sorted from them (not recorded which). Receptors originate from a man aged 18 to 29 who had mild COVID-19 (a few samples of this study predate the infection). The sample titles of this study are shuffled in the database, so cell type and time point are left out; the donor was told from shared clones.

This clonotype was seen many times. This CDR3 reads CAWTKGNRNQPQHF. Written as DNA, the CDR3 is TGTGCCTGGACCAAGGGGAACCGGAATCAGCCCCAGCATTTT. This chain uses TRBV30 with TRBJ1-5; a weak D match, TRBD1 (5 bases). Trimming shortened V by 4 bases and J by 4 bases, and 14 bases separated the two germline ends. The CDR3 totals 14 residues. Germline CDR1 is GTSNPN and CDR2 is SVGIG (reference sequence). Full variable domain (outside the CDR3, taken from reference TRBV30 and TRBJ1-5): SQTIHQWPATLVQPVGSPLSLECTVEGTSNPNLYWYRQAAGRGLQLLFYSVGIGQISSEVPQNLSASRPQDRQFILSSKKLLLSDSGFYLCAWTKGNRNQPQHFGDGTRLSIL.

This clonotype has a handful of counts. The rearrangement joins TRBV5-5 to TRBJ2-7; D is perhaps TRBD1 (5 bases). Deletions cut 1 base from V and 3 bases from J, with 8 bases between. Per germline, CDR1 SGHKS and CDR2 YYEKEE (reference sequence). The CDR3 has 13 amino acids. The CDR3 sequence: CASSLTRDYEQYV. The CDR3 DNA sequence: TGTGCCAGCAGCTTGACCAGGGACTACGAGCAGTACGTC.

This clonotype was seen a handful of times. The rearrangement links TRBV2 to TRBJ1-5; TRBD1 matches at 9 bases. Trimming cost V 3 bases and J 6 bases; bases outside gene matches: 9. Germline CDR1 and CDR2: SNHLY and FYNNEI. The CDR3 sequence is 16 residues long. The CDR3 DNA follows: TGTGCCAGCAGTGACGGGACCCGACAGGGGGTTCAGCCCCAGCATTTT. As protein: CASSDGTRQGVQPQHF.

This chain joins TRBV4-3 and TRBJ1-1; D uncertain. Germline lookup yields CDR1 LGHNA and CDR2 YSLEER. V was cut by 0 bases and J by 6 bases, with 11 bases left in between. The length of the CDR3 is 14 residues. The CDR3 DNA reads as TGCGCCAGCAGCCAAGACAGGAAAGGGCCTGAAGCTTTCTTT. It yields the protein CASSQDRKGPEAFF.

This clonotype has more than one count but fewer than ten. The V and J genes are TRBV2 and TRBJ2-6; no firm D call. The CDR3 covers 16 residues. CDR1 is SNHLY and CDR2 is FYNNEI in the germline V gene. V lost 0 bases, J lost 3 bases, and 9 bases lay in between. The CDR3 sequence: CASSEAMGSGANVLTF. In nucleotides, the CDR3 is TGTGCCAGCAGTGAAGCTATGGGTAGTGGGGCCAACGTCCTGACTTTC.

This clonotype was detected ten times or more. The chain uses TRBV5-1 and TRBJ2-1, with no clear D. Trimming took off 0 bases at V and 7 bases at J, with 8 bases between the two ends. The CDR3 has 13 amino acids. The germline CDR1 and CDR2 sequences are SGHRS and YFSETQ. The CDR3 nucleotides read TGCGCCAGCAGCTTGGGTCCGGAAAATGAGCAGTTCTTC. Translated: CASSLGPENEQFF.

This sequence joins TRBV7-2 and TRBJ1-1; 10 bases line up with TRBD1. Per the germline V gene, CDR1 is SGHTA and CDR2 is FQGNSA. V was pared by 3 bases and J by 3 bases, with 7 bases of the junction left unmatched. CDR3 length: 16 amino acids. The CDR3 is CASSFLGDRGDTEAFF. CDR3 bases: TGTGCCAGCAGCTTTCTTGGGGACAGGGGCGACACTGAAGCTTTCTTT. Complete variable domain (other parts from reference TRBV7-2 and TRBJ1-1): GAGVSQSPSNKVTEKGKDVELRCDPISGHTALYWYRQSLGQGLEFLIYFQGNSAPDKSGLPSDRFSAERTGGSVSTLTIQRTQQEDSAVYLCASSFLGDRGDTEAFFGQGTRLTVV.

This clonotype was picked up a small number of times. The chain joins TRBV6-2 or TRBV6-3 to TRBJ2-7; 7 positions agree with TRBD2. Germline lookup yields CDR1 MNHEY and CDR2 SVGEGT. J was trimmed by 10 bases and V by 5 bases; bases with no gene match: 11. The CDR3 length is 13 residues. CDR3: CASSAATSRLQYV. CDR3 in DNA: TGTGCCAGCAGTGCCGCGACTAGCAGGCTACAGTACGTC.

This clonotype came up many times. The chain combines TRBV5-1 with TRBJ2-2; D gene ambiguous. The germline V and J ends were trimmed by 0 bases and 2 bases, with 2 bases remaining between them. The CDR3 spans 13 residues. The germline V gene encodes CDR1 SGHRS and CDR2 YFSETQ. CDR3: CASSLDNTGELFF. CDR3 nucleotide sequence: TGCGCCAGCAGCTTGGACAACACCGGGGAGCTGTTTTTT.